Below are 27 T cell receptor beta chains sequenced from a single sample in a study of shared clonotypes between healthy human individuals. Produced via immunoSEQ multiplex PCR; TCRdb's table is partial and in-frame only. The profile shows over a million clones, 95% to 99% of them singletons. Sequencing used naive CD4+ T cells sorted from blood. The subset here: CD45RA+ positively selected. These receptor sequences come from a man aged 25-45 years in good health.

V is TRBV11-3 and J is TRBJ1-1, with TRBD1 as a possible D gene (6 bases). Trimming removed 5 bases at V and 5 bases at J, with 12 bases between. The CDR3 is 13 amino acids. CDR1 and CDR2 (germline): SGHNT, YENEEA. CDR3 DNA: TGTGCCAGCAGCCGACGAGGGGGAACTGAAGCTTTCTTT. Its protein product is CASSRRGGTEAFF.

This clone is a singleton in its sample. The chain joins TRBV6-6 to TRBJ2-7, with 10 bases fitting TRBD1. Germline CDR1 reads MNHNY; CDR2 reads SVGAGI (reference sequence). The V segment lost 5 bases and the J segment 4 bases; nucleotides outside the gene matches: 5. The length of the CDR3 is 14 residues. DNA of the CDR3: TGTGCCAGCAGTATCGGACAGGGGGGATACGAGCAGTACTTC. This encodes CASSIGQGGYEQYF.

This CDR3 reads CASSFRVRETQYF. Here the CDR3 DNA reads TGCGCCAGCAGCTTCAGGGTTAGAGAGACCCAGTACTTC. The chain employs TRBV5-1 and TRBJ2-5; perhaps TRBD1 as D (5 bases). The CDR3 consists of 13 residues. Between the trimmed V and J ends, which lost 2 bases and 4 bases, there was a span of 9 bases. Per germline, CDR1 SGHRS and CDR2 YFSETQ. Filled out from reference TRBV5-1 and TRBJ2-5, the complete variable domain reads KAGVTQTPRYLIKTRGQQVTLSCSPISGHRSVSWYQQTPGQGLQFLFEYFSETQRNKGNFPGRFSGRQFSNSRSEMNVSTLELGDSALYLCASSFRVRETQYFGPGTRLLVL.

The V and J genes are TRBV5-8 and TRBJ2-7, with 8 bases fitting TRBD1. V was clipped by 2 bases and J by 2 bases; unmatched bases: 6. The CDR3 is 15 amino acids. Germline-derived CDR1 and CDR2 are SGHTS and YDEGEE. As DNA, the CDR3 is TGTGCCAGCAGCTTTACAGGGGGTCGGACCTACGAGCAGTACTTC. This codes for CASSFTGGRTYEQYF.

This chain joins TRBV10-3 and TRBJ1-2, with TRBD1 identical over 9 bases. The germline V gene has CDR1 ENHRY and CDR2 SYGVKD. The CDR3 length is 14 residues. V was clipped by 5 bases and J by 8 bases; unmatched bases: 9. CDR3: CAISPTGGAQGYTF. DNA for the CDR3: TGTGCCATCAGTCCAACAGGGGGCGCGCAAGGCTACACCTTC.

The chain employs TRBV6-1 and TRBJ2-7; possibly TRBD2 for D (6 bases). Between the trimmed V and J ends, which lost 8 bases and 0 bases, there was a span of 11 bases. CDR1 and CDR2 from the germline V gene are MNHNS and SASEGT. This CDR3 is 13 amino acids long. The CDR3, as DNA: TGTGCCAGCGAGGAGGGAAACTCCTACGAGCAGTACTTC. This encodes CASEEGNSYEQYF.

DNA of the CDR3: TGTGCCAGCAGCTCCAGCATGAACACTGAAGCTTTCTTT. Its protein is CASSSSMNTEAFF. This sequence joins TRBV7-2 and TRBJ1-1, with no clear D. Trimming stripped 4 bases from V and 0 bases from J, with 6 bases between. Germline V CDR1 and CDR2: SGHTA, FQGNSA. The CDR3 is made up of 13 amino acids. Full variable domain (remainder filled in from reference TRBV7-2 and TRBJ1-1): GAGVSQSPSNKVTEKGKDVELRCDPISGHTALYWYRQSLGQGLEFLIYFQGNSAPDKSGLPSDRFSAERTGGSVSTLTIQRTQQEDSAVYLCASSSSMNTEAFFGQGTRLTVV.

The CDR3 coding sequence is TGTGCCAGCAATAATATCGTTCCATGGACGAAAGAGCTGTTTTTT. Translating gives CASNNIVPWTKELFF. The chain combines TRBV28 with TRBJ2-2; D remains unclear. The germline V gene has CDR1 MDHEN and CDR2 SYDVKM. The V end lost 7 bases, the J end lost 11 bases, and 23 bases lay between the germline ends. The CDR3 spans 15 residues.

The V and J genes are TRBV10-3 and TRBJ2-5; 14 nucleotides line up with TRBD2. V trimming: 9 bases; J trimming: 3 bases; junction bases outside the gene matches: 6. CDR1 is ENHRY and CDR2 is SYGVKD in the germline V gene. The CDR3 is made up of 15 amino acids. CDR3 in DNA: TGTGCCATACAACCGGGACTAGCGGGAGAAGAGACCCAGTACTTC. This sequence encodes CAIQPGLAGEETQYF.

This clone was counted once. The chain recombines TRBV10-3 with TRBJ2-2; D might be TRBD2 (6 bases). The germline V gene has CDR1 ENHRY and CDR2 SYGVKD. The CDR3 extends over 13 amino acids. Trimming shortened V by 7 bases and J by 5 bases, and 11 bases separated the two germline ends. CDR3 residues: CAIMAGRTGELFF. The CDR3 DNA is TGTGCCATCATGGCAGGGAGGACCGGGGAGCTGTTTTTT.

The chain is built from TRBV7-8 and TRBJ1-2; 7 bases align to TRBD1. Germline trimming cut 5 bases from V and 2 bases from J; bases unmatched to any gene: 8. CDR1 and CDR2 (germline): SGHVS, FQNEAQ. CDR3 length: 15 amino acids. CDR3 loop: CASSAGGPSNYGYTF. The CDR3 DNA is TGTGCCAGCAGCGCAGGGGGACCGTCGAACTATGGCTACACCTTC.

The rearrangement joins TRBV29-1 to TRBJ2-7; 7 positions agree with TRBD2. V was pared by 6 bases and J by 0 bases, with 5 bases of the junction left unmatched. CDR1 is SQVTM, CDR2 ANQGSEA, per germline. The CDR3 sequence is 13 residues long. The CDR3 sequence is CSVSGKSSYEQYF. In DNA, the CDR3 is TGCAGCGTAAGCGGGAAATCCTCCTACGAGCAGTACTTC.

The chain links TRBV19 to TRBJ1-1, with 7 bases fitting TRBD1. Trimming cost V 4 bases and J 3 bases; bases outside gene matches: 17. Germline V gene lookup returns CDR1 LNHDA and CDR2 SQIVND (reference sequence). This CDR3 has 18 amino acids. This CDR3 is CASSTPRQGPSWDTEAFF. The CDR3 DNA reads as TGTGCCAGTAGTACCCCTCGACAGGGACCCTCTTGGGACACTGAAGCTTTCTTT.

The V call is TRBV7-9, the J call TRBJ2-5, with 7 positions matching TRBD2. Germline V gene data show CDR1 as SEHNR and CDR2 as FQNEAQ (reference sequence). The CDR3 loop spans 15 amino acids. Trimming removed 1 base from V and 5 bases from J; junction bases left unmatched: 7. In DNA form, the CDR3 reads TGTGCCAGCAGCTTAGATTTCGGGAGGCGGGAGACCCAGTACTTC. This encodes CASSLDFGRRETQYF.

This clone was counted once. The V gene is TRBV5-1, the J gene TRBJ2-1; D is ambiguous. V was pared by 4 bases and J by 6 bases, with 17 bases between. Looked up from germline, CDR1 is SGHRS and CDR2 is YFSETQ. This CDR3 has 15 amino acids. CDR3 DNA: TGCGCCAGCAGCAAAGACACTGTTGGTCGCAATGAGCAGTTCTTC. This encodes CASSKDTVGRNEQFF.

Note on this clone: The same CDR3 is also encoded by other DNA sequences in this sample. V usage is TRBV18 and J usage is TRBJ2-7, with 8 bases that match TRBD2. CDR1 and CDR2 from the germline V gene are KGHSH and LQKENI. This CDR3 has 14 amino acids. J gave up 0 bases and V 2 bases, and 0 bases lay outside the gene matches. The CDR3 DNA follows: TGTGCCAGCTCACCAGGGACTAGCTCCTACGAGCAGTACTTC. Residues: CASSPGTSSYEQYF.

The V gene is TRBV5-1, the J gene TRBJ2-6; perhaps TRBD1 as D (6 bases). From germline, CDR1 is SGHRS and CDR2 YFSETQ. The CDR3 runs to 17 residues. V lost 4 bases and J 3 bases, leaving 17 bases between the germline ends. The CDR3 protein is CASSLQAGASGANVLTF. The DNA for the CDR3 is TGCGCCAGCAGCCTGCAGGCAGGGGCGAGTGGGGCCAACGTCCTGACTTTC.

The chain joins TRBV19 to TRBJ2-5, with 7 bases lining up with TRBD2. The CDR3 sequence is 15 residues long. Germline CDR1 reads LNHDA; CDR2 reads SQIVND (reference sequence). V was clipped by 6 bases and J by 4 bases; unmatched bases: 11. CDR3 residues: CASSLTGGVVETQYF. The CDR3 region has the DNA TGTGCCAGTAGCCTCACGGGGGGAGTAGTAGAGACCCAGTACTTC.

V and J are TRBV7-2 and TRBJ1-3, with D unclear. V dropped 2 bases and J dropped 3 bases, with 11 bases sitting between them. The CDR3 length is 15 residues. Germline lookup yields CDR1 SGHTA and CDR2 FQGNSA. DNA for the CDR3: TGTGCCAGCAGCTTACGGCTAGCCAGTGGAAACACCATATATTTT. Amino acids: CASSLRLASGNTIYF.

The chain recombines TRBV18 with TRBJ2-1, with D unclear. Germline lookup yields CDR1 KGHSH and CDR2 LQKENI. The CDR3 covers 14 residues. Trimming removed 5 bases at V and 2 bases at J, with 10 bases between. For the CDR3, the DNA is TGTGCCAGCTCAGGTCAGACCCCCTACAATGAGCAGTTCTTC. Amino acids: CASSGQTPYNEQFF.

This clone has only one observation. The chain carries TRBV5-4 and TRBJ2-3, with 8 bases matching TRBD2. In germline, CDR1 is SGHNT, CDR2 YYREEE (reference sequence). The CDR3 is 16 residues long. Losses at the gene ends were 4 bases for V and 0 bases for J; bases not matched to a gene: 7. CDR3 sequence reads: CASSPGGTPSTDTQYF. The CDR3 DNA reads TGTGCCAGCAGCCCGGGAGGGACTCCTAGCACAGATACGCAGTATTTT.

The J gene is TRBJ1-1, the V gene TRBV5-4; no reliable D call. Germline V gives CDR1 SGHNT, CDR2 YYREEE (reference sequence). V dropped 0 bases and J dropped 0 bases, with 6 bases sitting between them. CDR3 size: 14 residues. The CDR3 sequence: CASSLAPVNTEAFF. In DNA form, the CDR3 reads TGTGCCAGCAGCTTGGCCCCTGTGAACACTGAAGCTTTCTTT.

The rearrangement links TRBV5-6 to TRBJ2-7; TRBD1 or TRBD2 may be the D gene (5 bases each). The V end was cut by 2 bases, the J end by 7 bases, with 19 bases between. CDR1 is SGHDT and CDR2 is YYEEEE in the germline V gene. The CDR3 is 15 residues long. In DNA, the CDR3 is TGTGCCAGCAGCTTTTACGGGGCAGCAACGGGGGAGCAGTACTTC. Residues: CASSFYGAATGEQYF.

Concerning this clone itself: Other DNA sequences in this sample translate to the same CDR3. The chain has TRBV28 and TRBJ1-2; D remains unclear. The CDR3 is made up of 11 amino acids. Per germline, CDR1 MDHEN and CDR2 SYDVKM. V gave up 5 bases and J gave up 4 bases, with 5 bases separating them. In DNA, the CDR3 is TGTGCCAGCAGTCCGTCCTATGGCTACACCTTC. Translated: CASSPSYGYTF.

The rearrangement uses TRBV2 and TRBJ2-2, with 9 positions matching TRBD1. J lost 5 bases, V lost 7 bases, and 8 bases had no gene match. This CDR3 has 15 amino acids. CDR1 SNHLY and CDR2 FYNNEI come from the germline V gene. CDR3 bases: TGTGCCAGCAACCGGGACAGGGTTATGACCGGGGAGCTGTTTTTT. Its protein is CASNRDRVMTGELFF.

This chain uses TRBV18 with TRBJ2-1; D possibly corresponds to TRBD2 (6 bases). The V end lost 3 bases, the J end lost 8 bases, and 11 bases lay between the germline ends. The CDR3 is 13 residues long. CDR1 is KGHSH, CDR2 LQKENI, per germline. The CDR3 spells CASSPPREDEQFF. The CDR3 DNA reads TGTGCCAGCTCACCTCCGAGGGAGGATGAGCAGTTCTTC.

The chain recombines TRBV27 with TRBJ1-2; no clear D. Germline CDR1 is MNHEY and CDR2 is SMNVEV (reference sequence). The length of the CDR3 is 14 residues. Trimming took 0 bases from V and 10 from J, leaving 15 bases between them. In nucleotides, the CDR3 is TGTGCCAGCAGTTTATCGACGCGGCCCAATGACTACACCTTC. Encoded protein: CASSLSTRPNDYTF.